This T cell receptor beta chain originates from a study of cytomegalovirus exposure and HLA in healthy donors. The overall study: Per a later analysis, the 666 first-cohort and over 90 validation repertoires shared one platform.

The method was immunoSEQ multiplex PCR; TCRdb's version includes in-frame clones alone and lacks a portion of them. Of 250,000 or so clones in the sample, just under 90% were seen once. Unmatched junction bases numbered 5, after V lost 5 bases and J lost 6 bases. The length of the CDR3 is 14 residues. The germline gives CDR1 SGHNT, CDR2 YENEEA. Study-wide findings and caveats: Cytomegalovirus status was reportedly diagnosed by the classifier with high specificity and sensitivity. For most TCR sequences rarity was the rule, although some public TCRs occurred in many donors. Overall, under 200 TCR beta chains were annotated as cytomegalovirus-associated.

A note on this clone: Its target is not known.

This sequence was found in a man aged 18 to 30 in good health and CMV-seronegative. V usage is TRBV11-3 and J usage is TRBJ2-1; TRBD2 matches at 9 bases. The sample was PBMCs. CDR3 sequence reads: CASSRGGAGNEQFF. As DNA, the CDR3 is TGTGCCAGCAGCCGCGGGGGGGCAGGCAATGAGCAGTTCTTC.